The next 20 T cell receptor beta chains were all read from a single sample in a study of B cell selection in AIRE deficiency. Sorted regulatory T cells were CD4-positive, CD25-high and CD127-low or negative. This table comes from immunoSEQ multiplex PCR, and its TCRdb copy is limited to in-frame clones, with some not included. The data show 12,000 to 15,000 clones, 90% to 95% seen once. The specimen sequenced was Tregs sorted from PBMCs. The receptors were gathered from a human donor with AIRE deficiency.

The chain couples TRBV11-2 to TRBJ2-2, with 8 nucleotides matching TRBD2. V shed 10 bases and J 3 bases; nucleotides not matched to a gene: 13. CDR1 is SGHAT and CDR2 is FQNNGV in the germline V gene. The CDR3 runs 16 residues. The CDR3 DNA follows: TGTGCCACAGGTTTCAGGAGCGGGAGCGACACCGGGGAGCTGTTTTTT. It yields the protein CATGFRSGSDTGELFF.

The rearrangement uses TRBV27 and TRBJ1-1, with unresolved D. V lost 5 bases, J lost 1 base, and 8 bases lay in between. Germline V CDR1 and CDR2: MNHEY, SMNVEV (reference sequence). This CDR3 region has 13 residues. CDR3 sequence reads: CASSPFRNTEAFF. CDR3 sequence (DNA): TGTGCCAGCAGTCCCTTCAGGAACACTGAAGCTTTCTTT.

The J gene is TRBJ1-4, the V gene TRBV28; 9 nucleotides line up with TRBD1. The CDR3 covers 14 residues. Germline V gene data show CDR1 as MDHEN and CDR2 as SYDVKM. V trimming: 5 bases; J trimming: 7 bases; junction bases outside the gene matches: 5. Here the CDR3 reads CASSPTGGGEKLFF. Here the CDR3 DNA reads TGTGCCAGCAGTCCTACAGGGGGCGGTGAAAAACTGTTTTTT.

The chain carries TRBV28 and TRBJ2-1; 10 bases fit TRBD2. Germline-derived CDR1 and CDR2 are MDHEN and SYDVKM. The CDR3 spans 15 residues. V was clipped by 6 bases and J by 7 bases; unmatched bases: 9. CDR3 DNA: TGTGCCAGCAGCCAGGGGGGACTAGCGATAAATGAGCAGTTCTTC. This encodes CASSQGGLAINEQFF.

The chain carries TRBV6-5 and TRBJ1-2; 11 bases are shared with TRBD1. The CDR3 length is 14 residues. J gave up 7 bases and V 3 bases, and 4 bases lay outside the gene matches. The V gene's germline CDR1 is MNHEY and CDR2 SVGAGI. In DNA form, the CDR3 reads TGTGCCAGCAGTTATTACGGACAGGGGGCTGGCTACACCTTC. Translation gives CASSYYGQGAGYTF.

The CDR3 is CASSLLGSPFLAKNIQYF. The CDR3 DNA sequence: TGTGCCAGCAGCTTACTCGGGAGCCCCTTCCTAGCCAAAAACATTCAGTACTTC. The chain employs TRBV5-6 and TRBJ2-4, with D maybe TRBD2 (6 bases). The germline CDR1 and CDR2 sequences are SGHDT and YYEEEE. V was clipped by 2 bases and J by 0 bases, with 18 bases between them. CDR3 size: 18 residues.

CDR3 residues: CASSFGGRETQYF. DNA of the CDR3: TGTGCCAGCAGTTTTGGGGGAAGGGAGACCCAGTACTTC. V and J are TRBV28 and TRBJ2-5, with D tentatively TRBD1 or TRBD2 (5 bases each). Trimming removed 3 bases at V and 5 bases at J, with 10 bases between. The CDR3 is made up of 13 amino acids. The germline gives CDR1 MDHEN, CDR2 SYDVKM.

V usage is TRBV30 and J usage is TRBJ2-1; 7 bases fit TRBD1. The V segment lost 2 bases and the J segment 3 bases; nucleotides outside the gene matches: 4. Germline CDR1 and CDR2: GTSNPN and SVGIG (reference sequence). The CDR3 extends over 14 amino acids. This chain's CDR3 is CAWSPGGFYNEQFF. As DNA, the CDR3 is TGTGCCTGGAGTCCAGGGGGTTTCTACAATGAGCAGTTCTTC.

This clone has only one observation. J is TRBJ1-4 and V is TRBV18; D uncertain. Germline assignment: CDR1 KGHSH and CDR2 LQKENI. The CDR3 runs 12 residues. Trimming removed 4 bases at V and 8 bases at J, with 8 bases between. CDR3 sequence (DNA): TGTGCCAGCTCACGATCGGGGGAAAAACTGTTTTTT. Translating gives CASSRSGEKLFF.

The chain combines TRBV5-4 with TRBJ1-5, with D possibly TRBD1 on 6 matching bases. Trimming left V 0 bases short and J 5 bases short, with 6 bases between. The CDR3 has 13 amino acids. Germline CDR1 SGHNT, CDR2 YYREEE (reference sequence). The CDR3 region has the DNA TGTGCCAGCAGCTTGGACAGGGATCAGCCCCAGCATTTT. Protein: CASSLDRDQPQHF. Based on the CDR3 plus reference TRBV5-4 and TRBJ1-5, the full variable domain is ETGVTQSPTHLIKTRGQQVTLRCSSQSGHNTVSWYQQALGQGPQFIFQYYREEENGRGNFPPRFSGLQFPNYSSELNVNALELDDSALYLCASSLDRDQPQHFGDGTRLSIL.

The J gene is TRBJ2-4, the V gene TRBV6-1; TRBD2 matches at 10 bases. Germline values: CDR1 MNHNS, CDR2 SASEGT. The ends lost 2 bases at V and 0 bases at J; junction bases unmatched: 16. The CDR3 has 21 residues. The CDR3 bases are TGTGCCAGCAGTGAAAGGGAACTAGCGGGATTAGCTCTACTAGCCAAAAACATTCAGTACTTC. Amino acids: CASSERELAGLALLAKNIQYF.

The CDR3 DNA follows: TGTGCCAGCAGTTCCCGGGGAGATTCTAACTATGGCTACACCTTC. Residues: CASSSRGDSNYGYTF. V and J are TRBV27 and TRBJ1-2; unclear D gene. The CDR3 spans 15 residues. CDR1 is MNHEY and CDR2 is SMNVEV in the germline V gene (reference sequence). The ends were cut back, 4 bases at V and 0 bases at J, with 12 bases in the middle.

The rearrangement uses TRBV5-1 and TRBJ2-5, with 9 bases aligning to TRBD1. Germline CDR1 is SGHRS and CDR2 is YFSETQ. The CDR3 consists of 13 residues. V shed 3 bases, J shed 8 bases, and the junction held 5 bases outside the gene matches. The CDR3 nucleotides are TGCGCCAGCAGCTACCGGGACAGGGTAACCCAGTACTTC. It encodes CASSYRDRVTQYF. Filled out from reference TRBV5-1 and TRBJ2-5, the complete variable domain reads KAGVTQTPRYLIKTRGQQVTLSCSPISGHRSVSWYQQTPGQGLQFLFEYFSETQRNKGNFPGRFSGRQFSNSRSEMNVSTLELGDSALYLCASSYRDRVTQYFGPGTRLLVL.

The chain joins TRBV6-1 to TRBJ1-5; D perhaps matches TRBD1 (5 bases). Germline-derived CDR1 and CDR2 are MNHNS and SASEGT. V was shortened by 3 bases and J by 3 bases, with 9 bases between the two germline ends. This CDR3 has 14 residues. The CDR3 DNA is TGTGCCAGCAGTGAGCCAGGGCCCAATCAGCCCCAGCATTTT. It is translated as CASSEPGPNQPQHF.

The genes are TRBV19 and TRBJ1-1, with 9 bases lining up with TRBD1. The V segment lost 3 bases and the J segment 9 bases; nucleotides outside the gene matches: 2. The V gene's germline CDR1 is LNHDA and CDR2 SQIVND (reference sequence). The CDR3 is 12 residues long. DNA for the CDR3: TGTGCCAGTAGTATCGGACAGGGGAAAGCTTTCTTT. Amino acids: CASSIGQGKAFF.

The gene calls are TRBV30 and TRBJ2-1; TRBD2 matches at 8 bases. Germline loops: CDR1 GTSNPN, CDR2 SVGIG (reference sequence). The CDR3 is made up of 15 amino acids. After removal of 0 bases from V and 4 bases from J, the junction contained 5 bases not matched to a gene. The CDR3, as DNA: TGTGCCTGGAGTGTACCTGAGCGGGGGTACAATGAGCAGTTCTTC. Translated, it gives CAWSVPERGYNEQFF.

The chain links TRBV11-2 to TRBJ1-2; D perhaps matches TRBD1 (5 bases). The CDR3 runs 13 residues. Germline CDR1 reads SGHAT; CDR2 reads FQNNGV. Between the trimmed V and J ends, which lost 1 base and 4 bases, there was a span of 7 bases. Here the CDR3 DNA reads TGTGCCAGCAGCTTAGCCGGGGGCTATGGCTACACCTTC. Encoded protein: CASSLAGGYGYTF.

CDR3 sequence: CASSLLGRVKGYTF. The DNA of the CDR3 is TGTGCCAGCAGTTTATTGGGACGGGTGAAAGGCTACACCTTC. V gene TRBV28 combines with J gene TRBJ1-2, with a possible D match to TRBD1 (5 bases). CDR1 and CDR2 from the germline V gene are MDHEN and SYDVKM. Trimming cost V 1 base and J 8 bases, with 14 bases left between them. The CDR3 has 14 amino acids.

The DNA for the CDR3 is TGCGCCAGCAGCCAAGATTTGGCCAGGGCAACAACGTATGGCTACACCTTC. Amino acid sequence: CASSQDLARATTYGYTF. The V and J genes are TRBV4-3 and TRBJ1-2, with D perhaps matching TRBD1 (5 bases). V shed 0 bases and J shed 5 bases, with 19 bases lying between them. This CDR3 has 17 amino acids. Germline V gene sequence: CDR1 LGHNA, CDR2 YSLEER.

The chain is built from TRBV6-6 and TRBJ1-2; D gene uncertain. The V gene lost 1 base and the J gene lost 3 bases, with 6 bases spanning the gap. The CDR3 consists of 13 residues. Germline values: CDR1 MNHNY, CDR2 SVGAGI (reference sequence). DNA of the CDR3: TGTGCCAGCAGTTACTGGGGAGACTATGGCTACACCTTC. It yields the protein CASSYWGDYGYTF.